The clone carrying this T cell receptor beta chain showed up just a few times. Its antigen is unidentified. TCRdb reprocessed the reads with MiXCR, giving one entry per CDR3 protein. The sample contains about 770,000 distinct CDR3 sequences, roughly 28% of which appear only once. The data were obtained in a study of T cell repertoires in cytomegalovirus infection. About the study: CMV infection plus the matching HLA type was flagged by public TCR beta signatures. Study observations and caveats: Accumulated public TCR beta family frequency recognized individuals carrying CMV together with the relevant HLA.

The germline V gene encodes CDR1 KGHDR and CDR2 SFDVKD. The CDR3 consists of 14 residues. The ends were cut back, 3 bases at V and 3 bases at J, with 8 bases in the middle. The sequence derives from a human donor in good health (CMV status not recorded). Some clones in this sample may be carry-over from other donors' samples. This chain uses TRBV24-1 with TRBJ1-5; weak D call: TRBD1 (6 bases). Source: cultured CD8+ T cells from PBMCs, taken from culture after CMV antigen stimulation. CDR3 sequence: CATSDTGFNQPQHF. CDR3 nucleotide sequence: TGTGCCACCAGTGATACAGGGTTCAATCAGCCCCAGCATTTT.